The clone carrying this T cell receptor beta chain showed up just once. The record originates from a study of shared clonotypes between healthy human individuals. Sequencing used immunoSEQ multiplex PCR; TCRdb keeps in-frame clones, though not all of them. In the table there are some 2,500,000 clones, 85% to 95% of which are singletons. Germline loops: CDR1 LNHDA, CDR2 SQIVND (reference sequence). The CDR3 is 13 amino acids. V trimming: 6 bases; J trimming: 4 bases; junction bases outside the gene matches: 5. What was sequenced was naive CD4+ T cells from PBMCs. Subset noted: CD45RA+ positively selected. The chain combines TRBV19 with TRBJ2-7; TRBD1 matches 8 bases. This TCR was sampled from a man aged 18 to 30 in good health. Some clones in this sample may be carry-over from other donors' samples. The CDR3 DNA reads TGTGCCAGTAGCGACAGGGGCCAGTACGAGCAGTACTTC. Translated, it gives CASSDRGQYEQYF. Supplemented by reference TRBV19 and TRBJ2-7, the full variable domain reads DGGITQSPKYLFRKEGQNVTLSCEQNLNHDAMYWYRQDPGQGLRLIYYSQIVNDFQKGDIAEGYSVSREKKESFPLTVTSAQKNPTAFYLCASSDRGQYEQYFGPGTRLTVT.